This T cell receptor (beta chain) was retrieved from a study of blood T cell repertoires in COVID-19. Study background: The study drew acute and convalescent COVID-19 samples from the United States, Italy and Spain.

The CDR3 length is 12 residues. Trimming shortened V by 5 bases and J by 7 bases, and 11 bases separated the two germline ends. In the authors' workflow: Reference gene primer amplification gave estimated nucleated cell counts. TCRdb keeps only in-frame clones here, not all; method: immunoSEQ multiplex PCR. V and J calls and clone size are those listed in that table; D and trimming were worked out from the DNA. In the table there are some 300,000 clones, over 80% of which are singletons. This clonotype was sampled from a woman between 50 and 59 years old with active or convalescent COVID-19. V gene TRBV12-3 or TRBV12-4 combines with J gene TRBJ1-2, with D unclear. Sequencing used peripheral blood. CDR3 in amino acids: CASSPRAGGYTF. The CDR3 nucleotides are TGTGCCAGCAGTCCGCGGGCCGGTGGCTACACCTTC.